The rows below give T cell receptor beta chains drawn from one sample of a study of T cell responses to AZD1222 COVID-19 vaccine. The repertoire was sequenced with immunoSEQ multiplex PCR; TCRdb's copy has only in-frame clones and lacks some. The sample lists some 100,000 clones, around nine tenths occurring once. The sequenced sample was peripheral blood, obtained on day 0 of AZD1222 vaccination. The receptors stem from an adult in good health. The CDR3 runs from the conserved cysteine through the conserved F or W.

cdr3_length j_call v_call cdr3_aa
15 TRBJ2-7 TRBV5-1 CASSLEEYSSYEQYF
12 TRBJ2-7 TRBV12-3/TRBV12-4 CASSLGRGEQYF
15 TRBJ1-6 TRBV19 CASSIDPTGDSPLHF
17 TRBJ1-3 TRBV5-5 CASSLWEDLVSGNTIYF
13 TRBJ1-1 TRBV6-5 CASSLLMNTEAFF
14 TRBJ1-6 TRBV5-5 CASSWTGDNSPLHF
13 TRBJ2-2 TRBV12-3/TRBV12-4 CASGTGYTGELFF
16 TRBJ2-3 TRBV6-2/TRBV6-3 CASSSPSFGSWYTQYF
13 TRBJ1-2 TRBV7-9 CASSTRTGDGYTF
12 TRBJ1-2 TRBV9 CASSSQMGGYTF